Listed below are T cell receptor beta chains from one sample, sequenced in a study of cytomegalovirus exposure and HLA in healthy donors. Some clones are missing from TCRdb's copy, which holds only in-frame ones; the method was immunoSEQ multiplex PCR. The profile covers 200,000 to 250,000 clones, with 70% to 80% appearing a single time and around 2.9% taken by the ten largest. The specimen was PBMCs. Source of these receptors: a woman aged 55 to 70 in good health and CMV-seropositive. The CDR3 runs from the conserved cysteine through the conserved F or W. The D gene is left open where the match is weak. Part of the rows lack a size; the others show once, few, many or a class for expanded clones.

abundance,d_gene,j_gene,v_gene,CDR3nt,CDR3aa
NA,TRBD1,TRBJ1-3,TRBV27,TGTGCCAGCAGTTTACTTGGGACAGGAGTTGGAAACACCATATATTTT,CASSLLGTGVGNTIYF
NA,TRBD1,TRBJ2-5,TRBV5-1,TGCGCCAGCAGTCCCGGGACAGGGGCGAAGACCCAGTACTTC,CASSPGTGAKTQYF
few,NA,TRBJ1-5,TRBV6-1,TGTGCCAGCAGTGATGTAGACAGGCCTAGCAATCAGCCCCAGCATTTT,CASSDVDRPSNQPQHF
NA,NA,TRBJ1-3,TRBV18,TGTGCCAGCTCACCGACGTCTGACAGCTCTGGAAACACCATATATTTT,CASSPTSDSSGNTIYF
NA,NA,TRBJ1-2,TRBV6-5,TGTGCCAGCTACGGCAGGGTGGGTTATGGCTACACCTTC,CASYGRVGYGYTF
NA,TRBD2,TRBJ2-5,TRBV30,TGTGCCTGGAGTGGCGGGACTAGCGGGCGTGAGACCCAGTACTTC,CAWSGGTSGRETQYF
few,NA,TRBJ2-3,TRBV5-4,TGTGCCAGCAGCAAACAGGGAGATTTAGCAGATACGCAGTATTTT,CASSKQGDLADTQYF
once,TRBD2,TRBJ2-2,TRBV10-1,TGCGCCAGCAGTGAGTCCTTAGCGGGGTCGAACACCGGGGAGCTGTTTTTT,CASSESLAGSNTGELFF
NA,NA,TRBJ1-6,TRBV28,TGTGCCAGCAGGGGAGGGCCGCACTCCTATAATTCACCCCTCCACTTT,CASRGGPHSYNSPLHF
NA,TRBD1,TRBJ1-3,TRBV5-1,TGCGCCAGCAGCCCTCAGACAGGGTCTGGAAACACCATATATTTT,CASSPQTGSGNTIYF